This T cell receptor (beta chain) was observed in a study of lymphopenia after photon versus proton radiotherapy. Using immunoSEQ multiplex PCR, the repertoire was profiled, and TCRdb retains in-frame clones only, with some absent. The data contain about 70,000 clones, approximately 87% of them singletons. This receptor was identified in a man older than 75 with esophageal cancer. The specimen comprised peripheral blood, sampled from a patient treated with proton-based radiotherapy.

The CDR3 coding sequence is TGTGCCAGCGGTGTGGTTTCCTACGAGCAGTACTTC. It is translated as CASGVVSYEQYF. The J gene is TRBJ2-7, the V gene TRBV21-1. TRBV21-1 counts as a pseudogene. The CDR3 is made up of 12 amino acids.